Included here is one T cell receptor beta chain sequence, with context. V was trimmed by 7 bases and J by 2 bases, leaving 11 bases between them. The CDR3 covers 14 residues. The germline V gene encodes CDR1 ENHRY and CDR2 SYGVKD. This sample is drawn from a study of T cells in Graves' hyperthyroidism and ophthalmopathy. No progression to ophthalmopathy during 18 months of follow-up defined stable disease. Isolation of PBMCs was performed on 8.5 to 10 ml fresh peripheral blood. Amplified TCR beta CDR3 regions came from RNA transcripts. RT-PCR in the first round (using the HTBI primer set) targeted the TCR CDR3. TCRdb re-called the multiplex PCR reads through MiXCR, storing one row per CDR3 protein. Among 550,000 to 800,000 distinct CDR3 sequences, around 17% were seen once, and the ten largest hold 8.4%.

This chain links TRBV10-3 with TRBJ2-2, with D possibly being TRBD1 or TRBD2 (5 bases each). This receptor was taken from a man aged 18 to 29 with Graves' hyperthyroidism. Sequenced sample: blood. In nucleotides, the CDR3 is TGTGCCATCACCGGGACCCTTAACACCGGGGAGCTGTTTTTT. Amino acid sequence: CAITGTLNTGELFF.